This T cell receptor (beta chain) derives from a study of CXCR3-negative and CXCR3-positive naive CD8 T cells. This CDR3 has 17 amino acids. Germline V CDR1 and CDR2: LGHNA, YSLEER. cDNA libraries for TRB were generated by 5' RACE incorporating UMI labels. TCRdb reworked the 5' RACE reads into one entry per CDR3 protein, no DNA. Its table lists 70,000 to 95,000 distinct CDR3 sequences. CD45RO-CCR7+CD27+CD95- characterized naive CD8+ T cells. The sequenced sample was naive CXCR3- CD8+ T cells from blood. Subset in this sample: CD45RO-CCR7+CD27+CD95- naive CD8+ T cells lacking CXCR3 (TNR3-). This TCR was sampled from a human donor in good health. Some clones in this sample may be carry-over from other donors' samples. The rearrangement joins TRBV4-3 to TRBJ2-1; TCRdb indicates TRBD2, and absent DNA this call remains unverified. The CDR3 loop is CASSQDQAREAYNEQFF.